This is a list of T cell receptor beta chains from one sample in a study of early T cells in non-severe SARS-CoV-2 infection. One entry per CDR3 protein results from TCRdb running MiXCR on the 5' RACE reads. This sample has about 50,000 distinct CDR3 sequences, with about 10% found just once. The sequencing input was whole blood. All receptors derive from an adult who was a healthcare worker with PCR-confirmed SARS-CoV-2 infection or an uninfected control (not recorded which). The CDR3 runs from the conserved cysteine through the conserved F or W. Each record gives: clone size, CDR3 length, D gene, V gene, CDR3 protein. A D gene is named only where the DNA matches it firmly. Some rows have no size entry. The others give once, few or many, or a class for an expanded clone.

abundance: many
len: 11
d_gene: NA
v_gene: TRBV12-3/TRBV12-4
CDR3aa: CASSSRGEAFF

abundance: NA
len: 14
d_gene: TRBD1
v_gene: TRBV20-1
CDR3aa: CSATRDRGWSPLHF

abundance: few
len: 13
d_gene: TRBD1
v_gene: TRBV6-1
CDR3aa: CASSYDRVLSYTF

abundance: many
len: 15
d_gene: NA
v_gene: TRBV14
CDR3aa: CASSQGGWAWYEQYF

abundance: NA
len: 17
d_gene: TRBD2
v_gene: TRBV12-3/TRBV12-4
CDR3aa: CASSLRTSGSSVNEQFF

abundance: few
len: 15
d_gene: NA
v_gene: TRBV11-3
CDR3aa: CASSFGQGNTGELFF

abundance: few
len: 16
d_gene: NA
v_gene: TRBV5-4
CDR3aa: CASSLDPTIHFSPLHF

abundance: NA
len: 14
d_gene: NA
v_gene: TRBV6-2/TRBV6-3
CDR3aa: CASSYSNGGNEQFF

abundance: many
len: 21
d_gene: NA
v_gene: TRBV12-2
CDR3aa: CASRSHSGGGFGIATNEKLFF

abundance: NA
len: 15
d_gene: NA
v_gene: TRBV13
CDR3aa: CASSPPALSYNEQFF

abundance: few
len: 13
d_gene: NA
v_gene: TRBV19
CDR3aa: CASSINTYTEAFF

abundance: few
len: 15
d_gene: NA
v_gene: TRBV2
CDR3aa: CASRERFSGANVLTF

abundance: many
len: 12
d_gene: NA
v_gene: TRBV6-5
CDR3aa: CASRNSGAGYTF

abundance: many
len: 15
d_gene: NA
v_gene: TRBV18
CDR3aa: CASSPLTDSGNTIYF

abundance: NA
len: 11
d_gene: NA
v_gene: TRBV11-3
CDR3aa: CAKKDTGELFF

abundance: NA
len: 15
d_gene: NA
v_gene: TRBV4-2
CDR3aa: CASSQVPSSYNEQFF

abundance: NA
len: 11
d_gene: TRBD1
v_gene: TRBV29-1
CDR3aa: CSVGTGYEQYF

abundance: once
len: 13
d_gene: NA
v_gene: TRBV29-1
CDR3aa: CSVDNPTGTEAFF

abundance: many
len: 13
d_gene: NA
v_gene: TRBV4-3
CDR3aa: CASSQTVNYGYTF

abundance: many
len: 15
d_gene: TRBD1
v_gene: TRBV24-1
CDR3aa: CATRRTGSGTNEQFF

abundance: NA
len: 17
d_gene: TRBD2
v_gene: TRBV7-2
CDR3aa: CASSTRPWAGGTGELFF

abundance: many
len: 16
d_gene: TRBD2
v_gene: TRBV5-8
CDR3aa: CASSRPLAGAGETQYF

abundance: many
len: 13
d_gene: NA
v_gene: TRBV20-1
CDR3aa: CSASTGSTDTQYF

abundance: NA
len: 15
d_gene: TRBD2
v_gene: TRBV4-2
CDR3aa: CVSSQDAGGRDTQYF

abundance: few
len: 15
d_gene: NA
v_gene: TRBV27
CDR3aa: CASSNVGATSYEQYF

abundance: few
len: 13
d_gene: TRBD1
v_gene: TRBV10-1
CDR3aa: CASRASGGDEQFF

abundance: many
len: 14
d_gene: NA
v_gene: TRBV3-1
CDR3aa: CASSPFWEAGISFF

abundance: NA
len: 15
d_gene: TRBD1
v_gene: TRBV5-1
CDR3aa: CASSSVQGADYGYTF

abundance: NA
len: 13
d_gene: NA
v_gene: TRBV2
CDR3aa: CASNEGRGQPQHF

abundance: medium-sized
len: 13
d_gene: NA
v_gene: TRBV2
CDR3aa: CASSHETSYEQYF

abundance: few
len: 12
d_gene: NA
v_gene: TRBV12-3/TRBV12-4
CDR3aa: CASGTGTDTQYF

abundance: NA
len: 17
d_gene: NA
v_gene: TRBV3-1
CDR3aa: CASSQAPNGGPISEQFF

abundance: few
len: 13
d_gene: NA
v_gene: TRBV6-5
CDR3aa: CASSYSDIPEQFF

abundance: NA
len: 15
d_gene: NA
v_gene: TRBV5-1
CDR3aa: CASSLDRVTYNEQFF

abundance: NA
len: 15
d_gene: NA
v_gene: TRBV3-1
CDR3aa: CASSQGTMGREKLFF

abundance: NA
len: 12
d_gene: NA
v_gene: TRBV29-1
CDR3aa: CSVDAGMRGYTF

abundance: NA
len: 15
d_gene: TRBD1
v_gene: TRBV11-2
CDR3aa: CASTSTGTASYEQYF

abundance: many
len: 20
d_gene: NA
v_gene: TRBV4-1
CDR3aa: CASSRYTDSWNSGSYNEQFF

abundance: many
len: 14
d_gene: NA
v_gene: TRBV29-1
CDR3aa: CSVGHPSGANVLTF

abundance: NA
len: 12
d_gene: NA
v_gene: TRBV14
CDR3aa: CASSLPLGTQYF

abundance: many
len: 15
d_gene: NA
v_gene: TRBV7-2
CDR3aa: CASSFQGGRNTEAFF

abundance: many
len: 10
d_gene: NA
v_gene: TRBV7-9
CDR3aa: CASEYNEQFF

abundance: many
len: 13
d_gene: NA
v_gene: TRBV6-1
CDR3aa: CASSEAGDQPQHF

abundance: NA
len: 14
d_gene: TRBD1
v_gene: TRBV6-5
CDR3aa: CASSTGAKGNTIYF

abundance: many
len: 15
d_gene: TRBD1
v_gene: TRBV5-4
CDR3aa: CASSLSQGAGDTQYF

abundance: large
len: 18
d_gene: NA
v_gene: TRBV6-2/TRBV6-3
CDR3aa: CASSHTIGLAGINNEQFF

abundance: NA
len: 16
d_gene: TRBD1
v_gene: TRBV11-1
CDR3aa: CASSPDRGPTNEKLFF

abundance: NA
len: 13
d_gene: NA
v_gene: TRBV20-1
CDR3aa: CSASGALAETQYF

abundance: once
len: 11
d_gene: NA
v_gene: TRBV7-9
CDR3aa: CASSLRGEQYF

abundance: many
len: 15
d_gene: NA
v_gene: TRBV7-6
CDR3aa: CASSLAGGSTDTQYF

abundance: many
len: 16
d_gene: TRBD1
v_gene: TRBV27
CDR3aa: CASSSSRDSARSPLHF

abundance: many
len: 13
d_gene: NA
v_gene: TRBV4-2
CDR3aa: CASSFWGEDEQYF

abundance: few
len: 12
d_gene: TRBD1
v_gene: TRBV28
CDR3aa: CATQGGNYEQYF